These 32 T cell receptor beta chains were all obtained from the same sample, sequenced in a study of shared clonotypes between healthy human individuals. The repertoire was sequenced with immunoSEQ multiplex PCR; TCRdb's copy has only in-frame clones and lacks some. The table has 150,000 to 200,000 clones, about 93% seen once. Specimen: naive CD4+ T cells sorted from blood. Noted subset: CD45RA+ positively selected. Receptors originate from a woman aged 30 to 39 in good health.

This chain links TRBV5-4 with TRBJ2-5; possibly TRBD2 for D (5 bases). The DNA end favors TRBJ2-7, so the J call may be wrong. CDR1 SGHNT and CDR2 YYREEE come from the germline V gene (reference sequence). The CDR3 is made up of 17 amino acids. The CDR3 sequence: CASSLRGDFPSLYEQYF. CDR3 DNA: TGTGCCAGCAGCCTACGGGGAGACTTCCCATCTCTGTACGAGCAGTACTTC.

V gene TRBV7-3 combines with J gene TRBJ1-1, with 7 bases lining up with TRBD1. In germline, CDR1 is SGHTA, CDR2 FQGTGA. The CDR3 is made up of 15 amino acids. V dropped 6 bases and J dropped 2; count of bases not matched to a gene: 9. The DNA for the CDR3 is TGTGCCAGCAGTTTTACAGGGGAAGGAAACACTGAAGCTTTCTTT. Residues: CASSFTGEGNTEAFF.

The chain uses TRBV10-3 and TRBJ2-7, with D perhaps TRBD1 (6 bases). The V and J ends lost 6 bases and 3 bases respectively, with 9 bases between them. This CDR3 comprises 12 residues. Germline assignment: CDR1 ENHRY and CDR2 SYGVKD. CDR3 amino acids: CAIRGHDYEQYF. Written as DNA, the CDR3 is TGTGCCATCAGGGGACATGACTACGAGCAGTACTTC.

This chain uses TRBV28 with TRBJ1-1; 11 nucleotides match TRBD1. The CDR3 totals 14 residues. V trimming: 6 bases; J trimming: 2 bases; junction bases outside the gene matches: 2. Germline V gene data show CDR1 as MDHEN and CDR2 as SYDVKM. The CDR3 loop reads CASRDRGRNTEAFF. CDR3 DNA sequence: TGTGCCAGCAGGGACAGGGGGCGAAACACTGAAGCTTTCTTT.

The rearrangement joins TRBV28 to TRBJ2-7, with D possibly being TRBD1 (5 bases). The V end lost 6 bases, the J end lost 1 base, and 22 bases lay between the germline ends. Germline assignment: CDR1 MDHEN and CDR2 SYDVKM. The CDR3 has 17 residues. The CDR3 DNA sequence: TGTGCCAGCAGGTGGGTTTTGGGGCAGACAAGTTCCTACGAGCAGTACTTC. Encoded protein: CASRWVLGQTSSYEQYF. Based on the CDR3 plus reference TRBV28 and TRBJ2-7, the full variable domain is DVKVTQSSRYLVKRTGEKVFLECVQDMDHENMFWYRQDPGLGLRLIYFSYDVKMKEKGDIPEGYSVSREKKERFSLILESASTNQTSMYLCASRWVLGQTSSYEQYFGPGTRLTVT.

The rearrangement uses TRBV9 and TRBJ2-2, with 10 positions matching TRBD2. The CDR3 runs 15 residues. The germline gives CDR1 SGDLS, CDR2 YYNGEE. The V segment lost 5 bases and the J segment 1 base; nucleotides outside the gene matches: 2. CDR3 bases: TGTGCCAGCAGGCGGACTAGCGGGAACACCGGGGAGCTGTTTTTT. This encodes CASRRTSGNTGELFF. The whole variable domain, filled in from reference TRBV9 and TRBJ2-2, reads DSGVTQTPKHLITATGQRVTLRCSPRSGDLSVYWYQQSLDQGLQFLIQYYNGEERAKGNILERFSAQQFPDLHSELNLSSLELGDSALYFCASRRTSGNTGELFFGEGSRLTVL.

The V call is TRBV15, the J call TRBJ2-5; 7 bases agree with TRBD1. TRBJ2-7 explains the end of the DNA better; the J call may be wrong. Germline loops: CDR1 LNHNV, CDR2 YYDKDF (reference sequence). There are 15 residues in the CDR3. The CDR3 sequence: CATSRDRRDSYEQYF. CDR3 DNA: TGTGCCACCAGCAGAGATCGTAGGGACAGCTACGAGCAGTACTTC.

The rearrangement uses TRBV5-1 and TRBJ1-5, with D unclear. V was cut by 0 bases and J by 6 bases, with 13 bases left in between. This CDR3 has 15 residues. Germline V lookup: CDR1 SGHRS, CDR2 YFSETQ. The CDR3 nucleotides are TGCGCCAGCAGCTTGGCGAACTTACCCGGTCAGCCCCAGCATTTT. Amino acid sequence: CASSLANLPGQPQHF.

This clone has a handful of counts. The gene calls are TRBV30 and TRBJ2-7; weak D call: TRBD2 (6 bases). The V end was cut by 5 bases, the J end by 7 bases, with 12 bases between. This CDR3 is 11 amino acids long. The germline gives CDR1 GTSNPN, CDR2 SVGIG (reference sequence). The CDR3 is CAWGDLGEQYF. In DNA form, the CDR3 reads TGTGCCTGGGGGGACTTAGGGGAGCAGTACTTC.

V gene TRBV19 combines with J gene TRBJ1-5; 11 nucleotides line up with TRBD1. Germline values: CDR1 LNHDA, CDR2 SQIVND (reference sequence). The CDR3 is 15 residues long. The ends lost 2 bases at V and 6 bases at J; junction bases unmatched: 3. The CDR3 sequence is CASSIRTGGPQPQHF. In nucleotides, the CDR3 is TGTGCCAGTAGTATAAGGACAGGGGGCCCTCAGCCCCAGCATTTT. The variable domain in full, completed from reference TRBV19 and TRBJ1-5, reads DGGITQSPKYLFRKEGQNVTLSCEQNLNHDAMYWYRQDPGQGLRLIYYSQIVNDFQKGDIAEGYSVSREKKESFPLTVTSAQKNPTAFYLCASSIRTGGPQPQHFGDGTRLSIL.

This chain connects TRBV6-6 to TRBJ1-6, with D uncertain. CDR1 is MNHNY, CDR2 SVGAGI, per germline (reference sequence). The CDR3 consists of 15 residues. Trimming removed 0 bases at V and 8 bases at J, with 11 bases between. The CDR3 nucleotides read TGTGCCAGCAGTTACTCGCCCAAACTGGATTCACCCCTCCACTTT. Protein sequence: CASSYSPKLDSPLHF.

The chain carries TRBV6-6 and TRBJ1-1, with D hard to call. The germline V and J ends were trimmed by 10 bases and 2 bases, with 14 bases remaining between them. CDR3 length: 13 residues. Germline lookup yields CDR1 MNHNY and CDR2 SVGAGI (reference sequence). The CDR3 loop reads CAITLNANTEAFF. CDR3 DNA sequence: TGTGCCATCACCCTGAATGCTAACACTGAAGCTTTCTTT.

The V gene is TRBV19, the J gene TRBJ1-1, with 7 bases that match TRBD1. V gave up 7 bases and J gave up 12 bases; unmatched junction bases: 11. Germline V gives CDR1 LNHDA, CDR2 SQIVND (reference sequence). CDR3 size: 12 residues. In nucleotides, the CDR3 is TGTGCCAGTATGGAGGGGGCGCGGCATACTTTCTTT. Its protein product is CASMEGARHTFF.

The chain has TRBV19 and TRBJ2-5; TRBD1 agrees at 8 bases. The tail of the sequence fits TRBJ2-7 better, so the J call may be wrong. Germline V gene lookup returns CDR1 LNHDA and CDR2 SQIVND (reference sequence). This CDR3 is 14 amino acids long. CDR3 nucleotides: TGTGCCAGTACCCCGGACAGGGTGGTCCACGAGCAGTACTTC. Residues: CASTPDRVVHEQYF.

The rearrangement joins TRBV9 to TRBJ1-2; no firm D call. Germline V gene sequence: CDR1 SGDLS, CDR2 YYNGEE. V was cut by 0 bases and J by 5 bases, with 8 bases left in between. The CDR3 has 13 residues. The CDR3 sequence: CASSVVEGYGYTF. The CDR3, as DNA: TGTGCCAGCAGCGTAGTGGAGGGATATGGCTACACCTTC.

The chain links TRBV6-6 to TRBJ2-7, with D perhaps matching TRBD1 (6 bases). Germline CDR1 and CDR2: MNHNY and SVGAGI (reference sequence). The germline V and J ends were trimmed by 7 bases and 8 bases, with 27 bases remaining between them. This CDR3 is 16 amino acids long. The CDR3 loop is CASTLHPRDTYTKQYF. The CDR3 nucleotides read TGTGCCAGCACCCTCCACCCTCGGGACACATATACGAAGCAGTACTTC.

The genes are TRBV19 and TRBJ2-5; 10 bases align to TRBD2. The J call may be incorrect, as the DNA end agrees better with TRBJ2-7. This CDR3 is 15 amino acids long. Germline V gene lookup returns CDR1 LNHDA and CDR2 SQIVND (reference sequence). CDR3 coding DNA: TGTGCCAGTAGTACCCCACTAGCGGGAACCTACGAGCAGTACTTC. It yields the protein CASSTPLAGTYEQYF.

The V call is TRBV5-8, the J call TRBJ2-7, with a possible D match to TRBD1 (5 bases). This CDR3 spans 16 amino acids. Germline V lookup: CDR1 SGHTS, CDR2 YDEGEE. The V end was cut by 2 bases, the J end by 3 bases, with 18 bases between. Written as DNA, the CDR3 is TGTGCCAGCAGCTTCCTTCAACTACAAGGGGTCTACGAGCAGTACTTC. Translation: CASSFLQLQGVYEQYF. Full variable domain (remainder filled in from reference TRBV5-8 and TRBJ2-7): EAGVTQSPTHLIKTRGQQATLRCSPISGHTSVYWYQQALGLGLQFLLWYDEGEERNRGNFPPRFSGRQFPNYSSELNVNALELEDSALYLCASSFLQLQGVYEQYFGPGTRLTVT.

V gene TRBV7-9 combines with J gene TRBJ2-5; 9 nucleotides align to TRBD1. The J call is in doubt because the DNA end fits TRBJ2-7 better. Looked up from germline, CDR1 is SEHNR and CDR2 is FQNEAQ (reference sequence). The CDR3 is 14 amino acids. CDR3: CASSNRDRVHEQYF. The CDR3 nucleotides read TGTGCCAGCAGCAACCGGGACAGGGTACACGAGCAGTACTTC.

The table lists this clone with a count of one. V usage is TRBV28 and J usage is TRBJ2-5; 7 nucleotides line up with TRBD2. The end of the DNA fits TRBJ2-7 better, so the J call may be wrong. This CDR3 spans 17 amino acids. Germline CDR1 and CDR2: MDHEN and SYDVKM. The CDR3 here is CASSLFLGEGSSYEQYF. The CDR3 DNA follows: TGTGCCAGCAGTTTATTCTTAGGGGAGGGGTCATCTTACGAGCAGTACTTC.

Note on this clone: Different DNA sequences within this sample yield the same CDR3. This chain links TRBV30 with TRBJ1-5; the D gene is possibly TRBD1 (6 bases). Trimming pared 0 bases from V and 4 bases from J, leaving 7 bases between. Germline V gene data show CDR1 as GTSNPN and CDR2 as SVGIG (reference sequence). This CDR3 spans 13 amino acids. CDR3 DNA sequence: TGTGCCTGGAGTGTTAGGGGGAATCAGCCCCAGCATTTT. Translating it yields CAWSVRGNQPQHF.

The rearrangement links TRBV18 to TRBJ2-1; 9 nucleotides agree with TRBD2. This CDR3 region has 16 residues. V gave up 2 bases and J gave up 1 base; unmatched junction bases: 3. CDR1 KGHSH and CDR2 LQKENI come from the germline V gene. The CDR3 DNA follows: TGTGCCAGCTCACCAGGCGGGAGGGGTTCCTACAATGAGCAGTTCTTC. Its translation: CASSPGGRGSYNEQFF.

This chain uses TRBV9 with TRBJ2-3; 11 bases fit TRBD2. After removal of 0 bases from V and 4 bases from J, the junction contained 10 bases not matched to a gene. The CDR3 runs to 18 residues. Germline-derived CDR1 and CDR2 are SGDLS and YYNGEE. The DNA of the CDR3 is TGTGCCAGCAGCGTAGGGTTGACTAGCGGGAAATTGGCAGATACGCAGTATTTT. Translating gives CASSVGLTSGKLADTQYF.

The chain joins TRBV5-5 to TRBJ2-7; 10 bases align to TRBD1. The V and J ends lost 1 base and 2 bases, in that order; junction bases with no gene match: 6. Germline V gene sequence: CDR1 SGHKS, CDR2 YYEKEE (reference sequence). This CDR3 spans 16 amino acids. The CDR3 sequence is CASSLKGDRGAYEQYF. The CDR3 DNA follows: TGTGCCAGCAGCTTGAAGGGGGACAGGGGCGCCTACGAGCAGTACTTC.

V is TRBV5-1 and J is TRBJ1-4; weak D call: TRBD1 (5 bases). Per germline, CDR1 SGHRS and CDR2 YFSETQ. There are 15 residues in the CDR3. Trimming shortened V by 3 bases and J by 8 bases, and 17 bases separated the two germline ends. CDR3 sequence reads: CASSWDSLGLEKLFF. Here the CDR3 DNA reads TGCGCCAGCAGCTGGGACTCCCTGGGGTTGGAAAAACTGTTTTTT.

The chain couples TRBV6-1 to TRBJ2-5, with unresolved D. Near its end, the DNA agrees better with TRBJ2-7, so the J call may be wrong. This CDR3 contains 16 residues. Looked up from germline, CDR1 is MNHNS and CDR2 is SASEGT. The CDR3 coding sequence is TGTGCCAGCAGTGTCATAGATGGACGGAGCTCCTACGAGCAGTACTTC. The encoded protein is CASSVIDGRSSYEQYF.

This rearrangement joins TRBV28 to TRBJ1-2; D is unresolved. V shed 4 bases and J shed 2 bases, with 11 bases lying between them. The germline gives CDR1 MDHEN, CDR2 SYDVKM. There are 14 residues in the CDR3. DNA of the CDR3: TGTGCCAGCAGTTCAGCCTTACTCAACTATGGCTACACCTTC. Protein sequence: CASSSALLNYGYTF.

This clone was recorded only once. The chain uses TRBV6-6 and TRBJ2-7, with TRBD1 matching over 7 bases. V was pared by 0 bases and J by 2 bases, with 7 bases of the junction left unmatched. The germline V gene encodes CDR1 MNHNY and CDR2 SVGAGI (reference sequence). The length of the CDR3 is 16 residues. The CDR3: CASSYSLTGRTYEQYF. CDR3 coding DNA: TGTGCCAGCAGTTACTCCTTGACAGGGAGAACCTACGAGCAGTACTTC.

This clone was found once. This sequence joins TRBV20-1 and TRBJ2-3; D call uncertain. The germline V gene encodes CDR1 DFQATT and CDR2 SNEGSKA (reference sequence). This CDR3 has 11 amino acids. V lost 6 bases, J lost 4 bases, and 8 bases lay in between. DNA for the CDR3: TGCAGTGCCGACATATCAGATACGCAGTATTTT. Protein sequence: CSADISDTQYF.

The chain employs TRBV5-1 and TRBJ2-7; 7 bases line up with TRBD2. Germline V gives CDR1 SGHRS, CDR2 YFSETQ. The J segment lost 4 bases and the V segment lost 2 bases, leaving 9 bases of the junction unmatched. CDR3 length: 15 amino acids. The CDR3 sequence is CASSLGAGDTYEQYF. DNA for the CDR3: TGCGCCAGCAGCTTAGGGGCGGGAGATACTTACGAGCAGTACTTC. The variable domain in full, completed from reference TRBV5-1 and TRBJ2-7, reads KAGVTQTPRYLIKTRGQQVTLSCSPISGHRSVSWYQQTPGQGLQFLFEYFSETQRNKGNFPGRFSGRQFSNSRSEMNVSTLELGDSALYLCASSLGAGDTYEQYFGPGTRLTVT.

V gene TRBV6-5 combines with J gene TRBJ2-7, with a possible D match to TRBD1 (6 bases). Trimming removed 6 bases at V and 3 bases at J, with 15 bases between. The length of the CDR3 is 14 residues. Looked up from germline, CDR1 is MNHEY and CDR2 is SVGAGI. Here the CDR3 reads CASSEDREIYEQYF. CDR3 DNA sequence: TGTGCCAGCAGCGAGGACAGAGAAATCTACGAGCAGTACTTC.

This clone was observed a single time. The genes are TRBV15 and TRBJ2-1; possible D gene TRBD2, 5 bases. The CDR3 has 14 residues. With 7 bases removed from V and 5 bases from J, the gap between germline ends came to 15 bases. Germline V gene lookup returns CDR1 LNHNV and CDR2 YYDKDF (reference sequence). CDR3 amino acids: CATTVRLADNEQFF. CDR3 nucleotides: TGTGCCACCACCGTAAGGCTAGCTGACAATGAGCAGTTCTTC.